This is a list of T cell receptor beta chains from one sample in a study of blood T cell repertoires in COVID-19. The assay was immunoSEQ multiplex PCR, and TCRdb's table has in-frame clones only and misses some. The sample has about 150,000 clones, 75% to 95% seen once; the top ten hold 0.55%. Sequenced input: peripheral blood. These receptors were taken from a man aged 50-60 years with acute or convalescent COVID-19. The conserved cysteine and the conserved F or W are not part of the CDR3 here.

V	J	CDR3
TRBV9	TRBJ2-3	ASSAATSGGADTQY
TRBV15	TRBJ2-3	ATSRTTLGGRARDTQY
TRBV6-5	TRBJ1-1	ASSLTGGTEAF
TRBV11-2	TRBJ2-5	ASSFPSLAQETQY
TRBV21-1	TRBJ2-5	ASSVQDRAIQETQY
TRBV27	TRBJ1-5	ASSRTGGNQPQH
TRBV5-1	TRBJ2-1	ASSLRTSGDNEQF
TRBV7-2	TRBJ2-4	ASSPRTRALSKNIQY
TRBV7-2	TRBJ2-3	ASSPIPKGTQY
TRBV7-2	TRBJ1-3	ASSFKPGVGGNTIY
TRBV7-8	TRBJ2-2	ASSRRSGTTNTGELF
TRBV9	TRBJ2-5	ASSVGGRAKETQY
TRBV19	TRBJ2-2	ASRLRTGIKLF
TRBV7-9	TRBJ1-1	ASSRDSVKDTEAF
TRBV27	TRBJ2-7	ASTALAGSVQY
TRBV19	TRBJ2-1	ATKRDDNEQF
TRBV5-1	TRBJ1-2	ASSKNRVLDGYT
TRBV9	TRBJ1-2	ASSVMGQGARGYT
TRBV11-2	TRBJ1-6	AVGRSNSPLH
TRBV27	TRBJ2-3	ASSLWGGSDTQY